This T cell receptor (beta chain) was sequenced during a study of graft-versus-host responses after intestinal transplantation. The wider study: Transplants given to recipients were multivisceral, liver-intestinal, or isolated intestinal. Each recipient received anti-thymocyte globulin induction, then tacrolimus and steroids for approximately three years. Study results and caveats: GvH clones were found in recipient marrow; some appeared first in ileum or blood.

The CDR3 has 16 amino acids. The junction had 7 bases not matched to a gene; V was cut back by 7 bases and J by 4 bases. Germline V lookup: CDR1 SNHLY, CDR2 FYNNEI. Points on this clone: As yet, its antigen is unknown.

The data were produced by immunoSEQ multiplex PCR, yet TCRdb's version contains in-frame clones alone and is incomplete. The table includes approximately 99,000 clones, around 91% detected once. The source is a human donor who was the organ donor for an intestinal transplant. The chain links TRBV2 to TRBJ1-6, with 10 bases that match TRBD1. The sequencing here drew on unstimulated CD4+ T cells sorted from spleen or lymph node cells, taken before transplant. The CDR3 region has the DNA TGTGCCAGCATGACGGACAGGGGGAAGTATAATTCACCCCTCCACTTT. Translation: CASMTDRGKYNSPLHF.